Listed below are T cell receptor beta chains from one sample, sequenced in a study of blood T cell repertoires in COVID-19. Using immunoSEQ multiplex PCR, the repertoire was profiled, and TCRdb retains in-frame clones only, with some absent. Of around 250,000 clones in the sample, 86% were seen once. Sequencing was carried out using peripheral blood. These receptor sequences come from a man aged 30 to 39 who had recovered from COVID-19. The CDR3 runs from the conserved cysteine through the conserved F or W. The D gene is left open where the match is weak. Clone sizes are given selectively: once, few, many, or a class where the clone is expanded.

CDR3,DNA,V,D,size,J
CASSHGVRDTQYF,TGTGCCAGCAGTCATGGAGTCAGAGATACGCAGTATTTT,TRBV12-3/TRBV12-4,-,-,TRBJ2-3
CASSYPAGELFF,TGTGCCAGCAGTTACCCCGCCGGGGAGCTGTTTTTT,TRBV6-5,-,-,TRBJ2-2
CASSSRLAGLETQYF,TGTGCCAGCAGCTCCCGACTAGCGGGGTTGGAGACCCAGTACTTC,TRBV11-2,TRBD2,-,TRBJ2-5
CASSLFGFANTGELFF,TGTGCCAGCAGTTTGTTTGGCTTCGCGAACACCGGGGAGCTGTTTTTT,TRBV28,-,-,TRBJ2-2
CASSYVRTGGGYGYTF,TGTGCCAGCAGTTACGTTCGGACAGGGGGCGGCTATGGCTACACCTTC,TRBV6-5,TRBD1,-,TRBJ1-2
CASSFRQSYEQYF,TGTGCCAGCAGCTTTAGACAGAGCTACGAGCAGTACTTC,TRBV5-4,-,-,TRBJ2-7
CASCPNLNTEAFF,TGTGCCAGCTGCCCTAACTTGAACACTGAAGCTTTCTTT,TRBV19,-,-,TRBJ1-1
CASSERTPGQGMNTEAFF,TGTGCCAGCAGTGAACGGACTCCGGGACAGGGGATGAACACTGAAGCTTTCTTT,TRBV2,TRBD1,-,TRBJ1-1
CARRLEGGREQYF,TGTGCCAGACGTCTCGAGGGGGGGCGCGAGCAGTACTTC,TRBV2,-,-,TRBJ2-7
CASSSQRVRNTEAFF,TGTGCCAGCAGTTCCCAGCGGGTCAGGAACACTGAAGCTTTCTTT,TRBV6-2/TRBV6-3,-,-,TRBJ1-1
CASSGRWYREKGWNTEAFF,TGTGCCAGTAGTGGACGGTGGTACAGGGAGAAGGGATGGAACACTGAAGCTTTCTTT,TRBV19,-,-,TRBJ1-1
CASSIPGTSCETQYF,TGTGCCAGCAGCATACCGGGGACTAGCTGTGAGACCCAGTACTTC,TRBV21-1,-,-,TRBJ2-5
CASSHGASGGTGELFF,TGTGCCAGCAGCCACGGGGCTAGCGGGGGAACCGGGGAGCTGTTTTTT,TRBV3-1/TRBV3-2,TRBD2,few,TRBJ2-2
CASSLRTGSYGYTF,TGTGCCAGCAGCCTGAGGACGGGAAGCTATGGCTACACCTTC,TRBV14,-,-,TRBJ1-2
CASSYYRRRTEAFF,TGTGCCAGCAGTTACTATAGGAGGAGGACTGAAGCTTTCTTT,TRBV6-5,-,once,TRBJ1-1
CASSLGQGSNEQYF,TGTGCCAGCAGCTTGGGACAGGGTAGTAACGAGCAGTACTTC,TRBV11-2,TRBD1,-,TRBJ2-7
CASSLTGMETQYF,TGTGCCAGCAGCCTGACAGGGATGGAGACCCAGTACTTC,TRBV3-1/TRBV3-2,TRBD1,few,TRBJ2-5
CASSPSSGGHYGYTF,TGTGCCAGCAGCCCTTCATCGGGGGGGCACTATGGCTACACCTTC,TRBV11-2,-,-,TRBJ1-2
CASSVGPGSSYNEQFF,TGTGCCAGCAGCGTAGGGCCCGGGAGCTCCTACAATGAGCAGTTCTTC,TRBV9,-,-,TRBJ2-1
CASSIGKGREWAEAFF,TGTGCCAGTAGTATAGGGAAAGGGAGGGAATGGGCTGAAGCTTTCTTT,TRBV19,-,-,TRBJ1-1
CSVEGQNYGYTF,TGCAGCGTTGAGGGACAGAACTATGGCTACACCTTC,TRBV29-1,TRBD1,-,TRBJ1-2
CASSIGQGAGTEAFF,TGTGCCAGTAGTATTGGGCAGGGGGCCGGCACTGAAGCTTTCTTT,TRBV19,TRBD1,-,TRBJ1-1
CASSYGGSNQPQHF,TGTGCCAGCAGTTACGGGGGGAGCAATCAGCCCCAGCATTTT,TRBV6-2/TRBV6-3,-,-,TRBJ1-5
CARSGGLAGGFSYEQYF,TGCGCCCGCAGCGGGGGACTCGCGGGGGGCTTCTCCTACGAGCAGTACTTC,TRBV5-1,TRBD2,-,TRBJ2-7
CASSSHPPPSAEAFF,TGCGCCAGCAGCTCCCACCCCCCGCCTTCGGCTGAAGCTTTCTTT,TRBV5-1,-,-,TRBJ1-1
CASSPHLGTSGGGYEQYF,TGTGCCAGCAGCCCTCACTTAGGTACTAGCGGGGGGGGCTACGAGCAGTACTTC,TRBV7-2,TRBD2,-,TRBJ2-7
CASSLGGQGFYNEQFF,TGTGCCAGCAGCTTAGGGGGACAGGGGTTCTACAATGAGCAGTTCTTC,TRBV7-2,TRBD1,-,TRBJ2-1
CASSLYAVVFIETQYF,TGTGCCAGCAGCTTATACGCAGTTGTGTTTATAGAGACCCAGTACTTC,TRBV11-3,-,-,TRBJ2-5
CASSQEISARGYTF,TGTGCCAGCAGCCAAGAGATTAGTGCTCGGGGCTACACCTTC,TRBV3-1/TRBV3-2,-,few,TRBJ1-2
CASSLVVSGGAGETQYF,TGTGCCAGCAGCTTAGTTGTTAGCGGGGGGGCCGGAGAGACCCAGTACTTC,TRBV7-9,TRBD2,-,TRBJ2-5
CATSRGDRQAGQGTQYF,TGTGCCACCAGCAGGGGTGATCGACAGGCTGGGCAAGGTACGCAGTATTTT,TRBV15,-,-,TRBJ2-3
CASSPRDREAFF,TGTGCCAGTAGTCCTAGGGACAGGGAAGCTTTCTTT,TRBV19,TRBD1,few,TRBJ1-1
CASSFVRGDNEQFF,TGTGCCAGCAGCTTTGTACGGGGGGACAATGAGCAGTTCTTC,TRBV7-2,TRBD2,-,TRBJ2-1
CASSPSPGSSYEQYF,TGTGCCAGCAGCCCGTCCCCCGGGAGCTCCTACGAGCAGTACTTC,TRBV7-7,-,-,TRBJ2-7
CATSVGTATSGYTF,TGTGCCACCTCCGTCGGGACAGCGACTAGTGGCTACACCTTC,TRBV24-1,TRBD1,-,TRBJ1-2
CASSSQGAWGNTIYF,TGTGCCAGCAGTTCGCAGGGGGCCTGGGGAAACACCATATATTTT,TRBV28,TRBD1,-,TRBJ1-3
CASRGHRDEQFF,TGTGCCAGCAGGGGGCATAGGGATGAGCAGTTCTTC,TRBV2,-,-,TRBJ2-1
CASSYAQGWGEKLFF,TGTGCCAGCAGTTACGCACAGGGATGGGGTGAAAAACTGTTTTTT,TRBV6-5,-,-,TRBJ1-4
CASSPFPGQPQHF,TGCGCCAGCAGCCCCTTCCCCGGTCAGCCCCAGCATTTT,TRBV4-3,-,-,TRBJ1-5
CASTPQGSYEQYF,TGTGCCAGCACTCCCCAGGGCTCCTACGAGCAGTACTTC,TRBV6-5,-,-,TRBJ2-7
CASSWVVAGGYQPQHF,TGTGCCAGCAGCTGGGTGGTCGCAGGGGGCTATCAGCCCCAGCATTTT,TRBV7-2,TRBD1,-,TRBJ1-5
CASSQVSRYSYNEQFF,TGCGCCAGCAGCCAAGTGTCGAGGTACTCCTACAATGAGCAGTTCTTC,TRBV4-1,-,-,TRBJ2-1
CASSRDRGEDQPQHF,TGTGCCAGCAGCCGGGACAGGGGAGAGGATCAGCCCCAGCATTTT,TRBV6-5,TRBD1,-,TRBJ1-5
CASSRTLFGNEQFF,TGTGCCAGCAGCCGGACTCTTTTTGGGAATGAGCAGTTCTTC,TRBV5-6,-,-,TRBJ2-1
CASSSSGGYGYTF,TGTGCCAGCAGCTCCAGTGGCGGCTATGGCTACACCTTC,TRBV7-2,-,few,TRBJ1-2
CASSPGTERYEQYF,TGTGCCAGCAGCCCCGGGACAGAAAGATACGAGCAGTACTTC,TRBV9,TRBD1,-,TRBJ2-7
CASATGFSGTEAFF,TGTGCCAGCGCGACAGGGTTTTCGGGCACTGAAGCTTTCTTT,TRBV6-5,TRBD1,-,TRBJ1-1
CASSPQGVNGYTF,TGTGCCAGCTCCCCACAGGGAGTGAATGGCTACACCTTC,TRBV18,-,-,TRBJ1-2
CASSANRGGRHGYTF,TGTGCCAGCAGCGCAAACAGGGGAGGTAGGCATGGCTACACCTTC,TRBV6-5,TRBD1,-,TRBJ1-2
CASSITGGQTGELFF,TGTGCCAGCAGCATCACAGGGGGACAAACCGGGGAGCTGTTTTTT,TRBV6-2/TRBV6-3,TRBD1,-,TRBJ2-2
CASSLGAQETQYF,TGTGCCAGCTCACTAGGGGCCCAAGAGACCCAGTACTTC,TRBV18,-,-,TRBJ2-5
CASSEDSYSGYTF,TGTGCCAGCAGCGAGGACAGTTACTCTGGCTACACCTTC,TRBV6-5,-,-,TRBJ1-2
CSACFRPNTEAFF,TGCAGCGCTTGCTTCAGGCCGAACACTGAAGCTTTCTTT,TRBV29-1,-,-,TRBJ1-1
CASSLVGGHTGELFF,TGTGCCAGCAGCTTAGTAGGGGGCCATACCGGGGAGCTGTTTTTT,TRBV7-8,TRBD1,once,TRBJ2-2
CASSYLGQGNTIYF,TGTGCCAGCAGTTACTTGGGACAGGGAAACACCATATATTTT,TRBV6-5,TRBD1,-,TRBJ1-3
CASSYGGRGGSQYF,TGTGCCAGCAGTTACGGCGGCCGCGGAGGGTCCCAGTACTTC,TRBV6-5,-,-,TRBJ2-5
CASSILGRNQPQHF,TGTGCCAGTAGTATCCTGGGGAGGAATCAGCCCCAGCATTTT,TRBV19,-,-,TRBJ1-5
CASTRQGSGYTF,TGTGCCAGCACCCGACAGGGAAGTGGCTACACCTTC,TRBV9,TRBD1,-,TRBJ1-2
CASSSPSGGLDEQYF,TGCGCCAGCAGCTCCCCATCGGGGGGGCTCGACGAGCAGTACTTC,TRBV5-1,TRBD2,-,TRBJ2-7